This T cell receptor (beta chain) is drawn from a study of long-term antiretroviral therapy in people with HIV. General study findings and limits: CDR3 lengths in HIV samples spanned a narrower range than controls. Once patients were on ART, diversity went higher but still fell short of transplant donor controls.

The V gene end was trimmed by 5 bases and the J gene end by 8 bases; junction bases not matched to a gene: 10. CDR1 is SGHTA, CDR2 FQGTGA, per germline. The CDR3 loop spans 15 amino acids. As to this clone: Its antigen is not known.

Run at survey level, the immunoSEQ assay was version v3.0. Sequencing was intended to reach about 35,000-50,000 T-cell genomes per sample. Clones were sequenced by immunoSEQ multiplex PCR, and TCRdb holds only the in-frame ones, with some missing. Found here are tens of thousands of clones, roughly 80% of them singletons; the top ten hold around 6%. This TCR came from a woman in her thirties with HIV. The rearrangement links TRBV7-3 to TRBJ2-1; TRBD2 matches at 9 bases. The specimen comprised unsorted PBMCs, sampled 0.2 years after starting antiretroviral therapy. The CDR3 here is CASSDAGTSTDEQFF. The CDR3 DNA reads TGTGCCAGCAGCGACGCCGGGACTAGCACCGATGAGCAGTTCTTC.